The 26 T cell receptor beta chains reported below all come from one sample, sequenced in a study of blood T cell repertoires in COVID-19 (dated by TCRdb to the early 2020s). The library was generated by the immunoSEQ multiplex PCR assay. Entries here come from immuneACCESS through TCRdb and include only in-frame sequences with V and J called. Some clones fail to appear in such tables; in the studies checked, an unresolved V gene covers under half of the shortfall, and the cause of the remainder is unknown. For this sample the table gives tens of thousands of clones, of which approximately 89% were detected only once. The ten largest clones represent about 2% of the sample. The specimen sequenced was peripheral blood. These receptors were collected from a man in his fifties with acute or convalescent COVID-19.

The J gene is TRBJ1-6, the V gene TRBV7-8; TRBD1 is a possible D gene (6 bases). Trimming removed 5 bases from V and 7 bases from J, with 12 bases in between. The germline gives CDR1 SGHVS, CDR2 FQNEAQ. The CDR3 consists of 14 residues. The CDR3 protein is CASSVGDNNSPLHF. The CDR3 coding sequence is TGTGCCAGCAGCGTAGGGGACAACAATTCACCCCTCCACTTT.

The CDR3 loop is CASSHEDRDSQPQHF. The CDR3 region has the DNA TGCGCCAGCAGCCACGAGGACAGGGATAGTCAGCCCCAGCATTTT. The gene calls are TRBV4-1 and TRBJ1-5, with 8 bases fitting TRBD1. Germline loops: CDR1 MGHRA, CDR2 YSYEKL. The CDR3 contains 15 residues. Unmatched junction bases numbered 7, after V lost 3 bases and J lost 6 bases.

The chain carries TRBV19 and TRBJ1-3; D ambiguous. There are 13 residues in the CDR3. V lost 8 bases and J 0 bases, leaving 8 bases between the germline ends. In germline, CDR1 is LNHDA, CDR2 SQIVND (reference sequence). The CDR3 coding sequence is TGTGCCAGTGCGGCTATCTCTGGAAACACCATATATTTT. This encodes CASAAISGNTIYF.

The V gene is TRBV9, the J gene TRBJ1-2, with no clear D. CDR3 length: 14 residues. CDR1 is SGDLS and CDR2 is YYNGEE in the germline V gene. With 7 bases removed from V and 3 bases from J, the gap between germline ends came to 16 bases. CDR3 DNA sequence: TGTGCCAGCGGCTCCTCGTATAGCCACTATGGCTACACCTTC. Translation: CASGSSYSHYGYTF. Based on the CDR3 plus reference TRBV9 and TRBJ1-2, the full variable domain is DSGVTQTPKHLITATGQRVTLRCSPRSGDLSVYWYQQSLDQGLQFLIQYYNGEERAKGNILERFSAQQFPDLHSELNLSSLELGDSALYFCASGSSYSHYGYTFGSGTRLTVV.

The chain employs TRBV27 and TRBJ2-3, with a weak D call TRBD2 (6 bases). The CDR3 is 15 amino acids. V shed 3 bases and J shed 3 bases, with 13 bases lying between them. Germline CDR1 is MNHEY and CDR2 is SMNVEV (reference sequence). CDR3 DNA: TGTGCCAGCAGTTTGGGGCGGGCGGGAACAGATACGCAGTATTTT. This translates into CASSLGRAGTDTQYF.

The rearrangement links TRBV12-3 or TRBV12-4 to TRBJ1-2, with TRBD1 matching over 8 bases. The V segment lost 6 bases and the J segment 7 bases; nucleotides outside the gene matches: 7. The CDR3 totals 13 residues. As DNA, the CDR3 is TGTGCCAGCAGCATACAGGGGGAAAGTGGCTACACCTTC. It yields the protein CASSIQGESGYTF.

The V gene is TRBV14, the J gene TRBJ2-5; D not certain. This CDR3 has 12 amino acids. The germline V gene encodes CDR1 SGHDN and CDR2 FVKESK. Trimming cost V 1 base and J 5 bases, with 5 bases left between them. In nucleotides, the CDR3 is TGTGCCAGCAGCCAAGTAGTGGAGACCCAGTACTTC. Translating it yields CASSQVVETQYF.

The rearrangement links TRBV5-6 to TRBJ1-2; possibly TRBD1 for D (6 bases). The CDR3 loop spans 14 amino acids. Germline CDR1 and CDR2: SGHDT and YYEEEE. The V gene lost 0 bases and the J gene lost 2 bases, with 8 bases spanning the gap. The CDR3 reads CASSLGTGNYGYTF. CDR3 in DNA: TGTGCCAGCAGCTTGGGAACAGGGAACTATGGCTACACCTTC. Combining the CDR3 with reference TRBV5-6 and TRBJ1-2 gives the whole variable domain DAGVTQSPTHLIKTRGQQVTLRCSPKSGHDTVSWYQQALGQGPQFIFQYYEEEERQRGNFPDRFSGHQFPNYSSELNVNALLLGDSALYLCASSLGTGNYGYTFGSGTRLTVV.

The V gene is TRBV11-2, the J gene TRBJ2-5, with TRBD1 matching over 10 bases. The CDR3 is 15 amino acids. V was pared by 5 bases and J by 4 bases, with 7 bases of the junction left unmatched. In germline, CDR1 is SGHAT, CDR2 FQNNGV. CDR3 residues: CASSDPGTGVETQYF. DNA for the CDR3: TGTGCCAGCAGCGACCCCGGGACAGGGGTAGAGACCCAGTACTTC. The whole variable domain, filled in from reference TRBV11-2 and TRBJ2-5, reads EAGVAQSPRYKIIEKRQSVAFWCNPISGHATLYWYQQILGQGPKLLIQFQNNGVVDDSQLPKDRFSAERLKGVDSTLKIQPAKLEDSAVYLCASSDPGTGVETQYFGPGTRLLVL.

This chain uses TRBV18 with TRBJ2-5; 8 bases map to TRBD1. This CDR3 contains 14 residues. Germline lookup yields CDR1 KGHSH and CDR2 LQKENI. J gave up 5 bases and V 4 bases, and 6 bases lay outside the gene matches. CDR3: CASSHTGDRETQYF. The CDR3 coding sequence is TGTGCCAGCTCACATACAGGGGACAGGGAGACCCAGTACTTC.

This rearrangement joins TRBV19 to TRBJ1-4, with D uncertain. The CDR3 consists of 14 residues. Looked up from germline, CDR1 is LNHDA and CDR2 is SQIVND (reference sequence). Trimming cost V 11 bases and J 5 bases, with 18 bases left between them. For the CDR3, the DNA is TGTGCCGCCTCCAAGAGCCTAATGAATGAAAAACTGTTTTTT. It yields the protein CAASKSLMNEKLFF.

V and J are TRBV4-1 and TRBJ1-3; D might be TRBD1 (6 bases). The CDR3 is 18 amino acids. V was pared by 1 base and J by 5 bases, with 21 bases between. Germline assignment: CDR1 MGHRA and CDR2 YSYEKL. This chain's CDR3 is CASSQGGGFGRSRNTIYF. DNA for the CDR3: TGCGCCAGCAGCCAAGGGGGGGGCTTCGGGCGCTCACGAAACACCATATATTTT.

The V call is TRBV6-1, the J call TRBJ2-1, with 9 bases identical to TRBD2. The germline gives CDR1 MNHNS, CDR2 SASEGT. The length of the CDR3 is 17 residues. Unmatched junction bases numbered 5, after V lost 0 bases and J lost 2 bases. In nucleotides, the CDR3 is TGTGCCAGCAGTGAAGCGGATAGCGGGGGTACCTACAATGAGCAGTTCTTC. This gives the protein CASSEADSGGTYNEQFF.

This chain connects TRBV9 to TRBJ2-2; 8 nucleotides align to TRBD1. The V segment lost 2 bases and the J segment 4 bases; nucleotides outside the gene matches: 7. The germline V gene has CDR1 SGDLS and CDR2 YYNGEE. The CDR3 totals 16 residues. The DNA for the CDR3 is TGTGCCAGCAGCGTCCCCAGGGGGCTGGGCACCGGGGAGCTGTTTTTT. This codes for CASSVPRGLGTGELFF.

The CDR3 bases are TGTGCCAGTAGTCCTGGACAGAGTAATGAAAAACTGTTTTTT. Protein: CASSPGQSNEKLFF. The V and J genes are TRBV19 and TRBJ1-4, with D possibly matching TRBD1 (6 bases). The CDR3 totals 14 residues. The V end lost 5 bases, the J end lost 4 bases, and 11 bases lay between the germline ends. Germline CDR1 reads LNHDA; CDR2 reads SQIVND (reference sequence).

The chain is built from TRBV5-6 and TRBJ1-5, with D tentatively TRBD1 (6 bases). This CDR3 is 15 amino acids long. V was trimmed by 6 bases and J by 3 bases, leaving 16 bases between them. The germline V gene has CDR1 SGHDT and CDR2 YYEEEE. The CDR3 DNA reads TGTGCCAGCACCTGGGGGGGGGCATACAATCAGCCCCAGCATTTT. Its translation: CASTWGGAYNQPQHF. The full variable domain, completed using reference TRBV5-6 and TRBJ1-5, is DAGVTQSPTHLIKTRGQQVTLRCSPKSGHDTVSWYQQALGQGPQFIFQYYEEEERQRGNFPDRFSGHQFPNYSSELNVNALLLGDSALYLCASTWGGAYNQPQHFGDGTRLSIL.

The chain links TRBV12-5 to TRBJ2-5; 7 bases line up with TRBD1. V lost 1 base to trimming and J lost 2 bases; unmatched junction nucleotides: 4. The CDR3 is made up of 15 amino acids. In germline, CDR1 is LGHNT, CDR2 FRNRAP. CDR3 in DNA: TGTGCTAGTGGTTTGGCCCTGGGACAGCAAGAGACCCAGTACTTC. Encoded protein: CASGLALGQQETQYF.

The V gene is TRBV18, the J gene TRBJ1-1; D perhaps matches TRBD1 (5 bases). The V end lost 0 bases, the J end lost 11 bases, and 10 bases lay between the germline ends. The CDR3 length is 12 residues. Germline-derived CDR1 and CDR2 are KGHSH and LQKENI. Here the CDR3 reads CASSPPGSGAFF. The DNA for the CDR3 is TGTGCCAGCTCACCACCCGGGTCAGGGGCTTTCTTT.

The chain links TRBV4-2 to TRBJ2-2; TRBD2 matches 10 bases. V trimming: 4 bases; J trimming: 6 bases; junction bases outside the gene matches: 5. The CDR3 sequence is 15 residues long. The germline CDR1 and CDR2 sequences are LGHNA and YNFKEQ. CDR3 in amino acids: CASSLRTSGPGELFF. In nucleotides, the CDR3 is TGTGCCAGCAGCCTTCGGACTAGCGGACCCGGGGAGCTGTTTTTT.

This clone was observed once. The chain uses TRBV4-3 and TRBJ1-3; D is uncertain. Trimming took 0 bases from V and 4 from J, leaving 10 bases between them. The CDR3 has 15 residues. Germline V lookup: CDR1 LGHNA, CDR2 YSLEER. The CDR3 region has the DNA TGCGCCAGCAGCCAAGAAGCCCGAATAGGAAACACCATATATTTT. This gives the protein CASSQEARIGNTIYF.

The rearrangement joins TRBV4-1 to TRBJ1-3, with 7 nucleotides matching TRBD1. With V trimmed by 0 bases and J by 9 bases, 8 bases remained unmatched. The CDR3 runs to 15 residues. Per the germline V gene, CDR1 is MGHRA and CDR2 is YSYEKL. The CDR3 protein is CASSQEGTALSTIYF. The CDR3 DNA reads as TGCGCCAGCAGCCAAGAAGGGACAGCCTTGAGCACCATATATTTT.

J is TRBJ2-1 and V is TRBV21-1; the table's D call, TRBD2, was not checked against the DNA. TRBV21-1 is termed a pseudogene. The CDR3 runs 14 residues. The CDR3 region is CASSKKRTDNEQFF. CDR3 coding DNA: TGTGCCAGCAGCAAAAAGCGGACGGACAATGAGCAGTTCTTC.

The rearrangement uses TRBV5-1 and TRBJ1-3; D uncertain. The CDR3 runs 18 residues. V was cut by 0 bases and J by 2 bases, with 18 bases left in between. Germline V gene lookup returns CDR1 SGHRS and CDR2 YFSETQ. The CDR3 loop reads CASSLDVGKSGAGNTIYF. DNA for the CDR3: TGCGCCAGCAGCTTGGACGTAGGAAAGTCCGGAGCTGGAAACACCATATATTTT.

This chain joins TRBV7-2 and TRBJ1-5; D not certain. Trimming stripped 1 base from V and 3 bases from J, with 10 bases between. The germline V gene encodes CDR1 SGHTA and CDR2 FQGNSA. The CDR3 totals 15 residues. CDR3 region: CASSLVGSPNQPQHF. CDR3 bases: TGTGCCAGCAGCTTAGTAGGTAGCCCCAATCAGCCCCAGCATTTT.

The chain carries TRBV25-1 and TRBJ2-5, with 7 nucleotides matching TRBD2. This CDR3 contains 14 residues. CDR1 is MGHDK and CDR2 is SYGVNS in the germline V gene. V lost 5 bases to trimming and J lost 2 bases; unmatched junction nucleotides: 5. DNA of the CDR3: TGTGCCAGCAGTTCGGGGGGTTGGCAAGAGACCCAGTACTTC. Encoded protein: CASSSGGWQETQYF.

The rearrangement joins TRBV6-1 to TRBJ1-1; D is possibly TRBD1 (5 bases). The length of the CDR3 is 15 residues. CDR1 and CDR2 (germline): MNHNS, SASEGT. V lost 3 bases, J lost 3 bases, and 14 bases lay in between. The CDR3 loop reads CASSDGGRVDTEAFF. CDR3 nucleotides: TGTGCCAGCAGTGACGGCGGCAGGGTGGACACTGAAGCTTTCTTT.